Below, one T cell receptor (beta chain) is given with its context. Germline assignment: CDR1 SGHRS and CDR2 YFSETQ. The germline V and J ends were trimmed by 4 bases and 2 bases, with 11 bases remaining between them. The CDR3 is 14 residues long. This sample stems from a study of blood T cell repertoires in COVID-19. Study-level information: Collection of acute and convalescent COVID-19 samples took place in the United States, Italy and Spain.

Some clones are missing from TCRdb's copy, which holds only in-frame ones; the method was immunoSEQ multiplex PCR. Among fewer than 150,000 clones listed, 85% to 90% were seen once. Sequencing input: peripheral blood. The J gene is TRBJ2-3, the V gene TRBV5-1; D is possibly TRBD1 (6 bases). The clonotype was recovered from a man aged 45-60 years with active or convalescent COVID-19. The CDR3 nucleotides read TGCGCCAGCAGCATACGGACAGACACAGATACGCAGTATTTT. Encoded protein: CASSIRTDTDTQYF.